This entry features one T cell receptor (beta chain) sequence. Per the study methods: Reference gene primer amplification gave estimated nucleated cell counts. Assay used: immunoSEQ multiplex PCR; TCRdb lists only in-frame clones, some missing. That table supplies the V and J calls and clone size; D and trimming were determined from the DNA. The sample consists of 250,000 to 350,000 clones, about 91% of them appearing once. This record comes from a study of blood T cell repertoires in COVID-19. There are 15 residues in the CDR3. The junction had 12 bases not matched to a gene; V was cut back by 7 bases and J by 3 bases. Germline loops: CDR1 SGHDT, CDR2 YYEEEE.

The gene calls are TRBV5-6 and TRBJ2-5, with TRBD2 matching 7 bases. The sequenced sample was peripheral blood. This TCR was recovered from a woman aged 55-70 years with acute or convalescent COVID-19. CDR3 in DNA: TGTGCCAGCCACAACGGGACTACTTGGGAAGAGACCCAGTACTTC. It specifies CASHNGTTWEETQYF.